Presented here are 16 T cell receptor beta chains from one specimen sequenced in a study of T cells after yellow fever vaccination. MiXCR, run by TCRdb on the 5' RACE reads, gives a single entry per CDR3 protein. The sample lists 200,000 to 250,000 distinct CDR3 sequences, less than 9% seen once, with approximately 0.85% in the top ten. The sequencing here drew on CD4+ T cells sorted from PBMCs, taken 15 days after the yellow fever booster vaccination. The receptors here all came from a man aged 30 to 45 who received the YFV17D yellow fever vaccine.

At least ten counts were recorded for this clonotype. CDR3 sequence (DNA): TGCGCCAGCAGAAACAGGGGAGGAACAGATACGCAGTATTTT. The encoded protein is CASRNRGGTDTQYF. The chain is built from TRBV5-1 and TRBJ2-3; possible D gene TRBD1, 7 bases. The germline V gene has CDR1 SGHRS and CDR2 YFSETQ. The length of the CDR3 is 14 residues. V dropped 5 bases and J dropped 3 bases, with 13 bases sitting between them.

The gene calls are TRBV5-1 and TRBJ2-7; D could derive from TRBD1 or TRBD2 (5 bases each). Per the germline V gene, CDR1 is SGHRS and CDR2 is YFSETQ. V lost 4 bases and J 3 bases, leaving 17 bases between the germline ends. The CDR3 consists of 15 residues. The CDR3 sequence: CASSPPGPPNYEQYF. CDR3 DNA sequence: TGCGCCAGCAGCCCGCCGGGACCGCCAAACTACGAGCAGTACTTC.

This clonotype was counted many times. This rearrangement joins TRBV4-2 to TRBJ2-1, with D perhaps TRBD1 or TRBD2 (5 bases each). This CDR3 contains 14 residues. Germline values: CDR1 LGHNA, CDR2 YNFKEQ. Trimming cost V 7 bases and J 0 bases, with 10 bases left between them. CDR3 bases: TGTGCCAGCACCGGGACCAACTCCTACAATGAGCAGTTCTTC. It codes for CASTGTNSYNEQFF.

This clonotype was found a few times. The chain carries TRBV20-1 and TRBJ2-5; 11 bases align to TRBD2. V lost 4 bases, J lost 3 bases, and 4 bases stayed unmatched. This CDR3 spans 14 amino acids. CDR1 is DFQATT, CDR2 SNEGSKA, per germline (reference sequence). CDR3: CSATSGRPKETQYF. For the CDR3, the DNA is TGCAGTGCTACTAGCGGGAGGCCCAAAGAGACCCAGTACTTC.

This clonotype has a handful of counts. The chain has TRBV20-1 and TRBJ2-3, with TRBD2 matching 7 bases. This CDR3 is 13 amino acids long. Germline V gene lookup returns CDR1 DFQATT and CDR2 SNEGSKA (reference sequence). J was trimmed by 3 bases and V by 7 bases; bases with no gene match: 7. The CDR3 reads CSVLGGSTDTQYF. The CDR3 region has the DNA TGCAGTGTTCTGGGAGGGAGTACAGATACGCAGTATTTT.

The CDR3: CASSRGQGANSPLHF. The CDR3 DNA sequence: TGTGCCAGCTCCCGAGGACAGGGGGCTAATTCACCCCTCCACTTT. This chain connects TRBV18 to TRBJ1-6; 11 nucleotides line up with TRBD1. J gave up 6 bases and V 6 bases, and 4 bases lay outside the gene matches. The CDR3 spans 15 residues. The germline V gene has CDR1 KGHSH and CDR2 LQKENI.

In its sample, this clonotype was seen many times. The rearrangement uses TRBV7-9 and TRBJ2-1, with 9 bases fitting TRBD1. Germline V gene data show CDR1 as SEHNR and CDR2 as FQNEAQ (reference sequence). Germline trimming cut 2 bases from V and 10 bases from J; bases unmatched to any gene: 6. The CDR3 length is 14 residues. DNA for the CDR3: TGTGCCAGCAGCTTAATGGGACAGGGATACGAGCAGTTCTTC. Residues: CASSLMGQGYEQFF.

This clonotype has more than one count but fewer than ten. V and J are TRBV6-5 and TRBJ2-1; D is possibly TRBD1 (5 bases). This CDR3 region has 16 residues. Germline loops: CDR1 MNHEY, CDR2 SVGAGI. With 0 bases removed from V and 3 bases from J, the gap between germline ends came to 12 bases. This CDR3 reads CASSYSNGARYNEQFF. The CDR3 bases are TGTGCCAGCAGTTACTCGAATGGGGCCCGCTACAATGAGCAGTTCTTC.

This clonotype was seen a handful of times. The CDR3 bases are TGTGCCAGCAGTGTTGAGGGCTCCTACAATGAGCAGTTCTTC. It encodes CASSVEGSYNEQFF. The rearrangement links TRBV6-4 to TRBJ2-1, with a possible D match to TRBD2 (5 bases). This CDR3 comprises 14 residues. CDR1 and CDR2 from the germline V gene are MRHNA and SNTAGT. Between the trimmed V and J ends, which lost 4 bases and 0 bases, there was a span of 7 bases.

The chain has TRBV7-8 and TRBJ2-7, with D unclear. The V gene lost 5 bases and the J gene lost 7 bases, with 18 bases spanning the gap. This CDR3 is 14 amino acids long. Looked up from germline, CDR1 is SGHVS and CDR2 is FQNEAQ. The CDR3 sequence is CASSKVPAWVEQYF. CDR3 coding DNA: TGTGCCAGCAGCAAGGTACCGGCGTGGGTTGAGCAGTACTTC.

The sample holds many counts of this clonotype. CDR3 sequence reads: CANRAGTYEQYF. CDR3 DNA: TGTGCCAACCGGGCCGGGACCTACGAGCAGTACTTC. V is TRBV24-1 and J is TRBJ2-7, with TRBD2 as a possible D gene (5 bases). Germline assignment: CDR1 KGHDR and CDR2 SFDVKD. This CDR3 is built from 12 residues. The germline V and J ends were trimmed by 11 bases and 2 bases, with 12 bases remaining between them.

Many counts were recorded for this clonotype. V and J are TRBV11-2 and TRBJ2-7; no firm D call. Germline CDR1 reads SGHAT; CDR2 reads FQNNGV. The CDR3 consists of 14 residues. V was clipped by 1 base and J by 2 bases, with 9 bases between them. This chain's CDR3 is CASSLGYSTYEQYF. The CDR3 DNA sequence: TGTGCCAGCAGCTTAGGGTACAGCACCTACGAGCAGTACTTC.

A few counts support this clonotype. The chain has TRBV11-2 and TRBJ2-1; a possible D gene is TRBD2 (8 bases). V shed 6 bases and J shed 0 bases, with 27 bases lying between them. Germline V gives CDR1 SGHAT, CDR2 FQNNGV. The CDR3 has 20 residues. The chain's CDR3 is CASSRGHRGSGVSSYNEQFF. The DNA of the CDR3 is TGTGCCAGCAGTCGGGGGCACAGGGGTAGCGGGGTAAGCTCCTACAATGAGCAGTTCTTC.

This clonotype was seen repeatedly, ten times or more. The gene calls are TRBV12-3 or TRBV12-4 and TRBJ2-5, with D tentatively TRBD1 (6 bases). V shed 6 bases and J shed 5 bases, with 13 bases lying between them. The CDR3 loop spans 13 amino acids. This CDR3 is CASSAGAVETQYF. As DNA, the CDR3 is TGTGCCAGCAGCGCAGGGGCTGTCGAGACCCAGTACTTC.

The rearrangement uses TRBV18 and TRBJ1-5; unclear D gene. Germline assignment: CDR1 KGHSH and CDR2 LQKENI. The CDR3 totals 13 residues. The V and J ends lost 2 bases and 7 bases respectively, with 9 bases between them. Here the CDR3 reads CASSPDGVQPQHF. The CDR3 nucleotides read TGTGCCAGCTCACCAGATGGGGTCCAGCCCCAGCATTTT.

This clonotype was detected ten times or more. This sequence joins TRBV28 and TRBJ2-3; TRBD1 aligns across 8 bases. CDR3 length: 13 residues. Germline V gene data show CDR1 as MDHEN and CDR2 as SYDVKM. Trimming at V came to 6 bases and at J to 3 bases, leaving 2 bases not matched to a gene. CDR3 residues: CASRRTGTDTQYF. The CDR3 DNA follows: TGTGCCAGCAGGCGGACAGGGACAGATACGCAGTATTTT. Full variable domain (missing parts from reference TRBV28 and TRBJ2-3): DVKVTQSSRYLVKRTGEKVFLECVQDMDHENMFWYRQDPGLGLRLIYFSYDVKMKEKGDIPEGYSVSREKKERFSLILESASTNQTSMYLCASRRTGTDTQYFGPGTRLTVL.